This TCR beta chain was recovered during a study of blood T cells in healthy people across ages. The second PCR ran roughly 7 to 12 cycles with a sample-barcoded 5' primer and J-beta primers. TCRdb reanalysed the 5' RACE reads using MiXCR and keeps one entry per CDR3 protein. The sample shows hundreds of thousands of distinct CDR3 sequences, around 42% of them seen only once. The germline CDR1 and CDR2 sequences are DFQATT and SNEGSKA (reference sequence). The CDR3 runs to 16 residues. Between the trimmed V and J ends, which lost 0 bases and 8 bases, there was a span of 20 bases. Remarks on this clonotype: Its antigen remains unidentified.

Study results and caveats: Diversity of TCR beta per million T cells declined in a roughly linear way with age. PBMCs went unsorted, and a conclusive naive versus antigen-experienced comparison was therefore prevented.

This sequence originates from a man aged 60-69 years in good health. The V and J genes are TRBV20-1 and TRBJ2-1; TRBD2 is a possible D gene (7 bases). Sequenced input: blood. The CDR3 loop is CSARDLRRGPGDEQFF. The CDR3 DNA follows: TGCAGTGCTAGAGATCTTCGGCGGGGGCCGGGGGATGAGCAGTTCTTC.